The next 16 T cell receptor beta chains were all read from a single sample in a study of spatial heterogeneity in lung cancer. As to time point: blood at routine non-recurrence follow-up after resection. TCRdb re-derived calls from the 5' RACE reads in MiXCR, one entry per CDR3 protein. The repertoire consists of roughly 72,000 distinct CDR3 sequences, with 8% to 9% occurring once and the leading ten covering around 1.9%. Sequenced material: PBMCs, taken at follow-up. The receptors originated from a female donor with early-stage non-small cell lung cancer.

The chain uses TRBV11-2 and TRBJ1-2; D is unresolved. The V gene lost 3 bases and the J gene lost 5 bases, with 19 bases spanning the gap. Germline V CDR1 and CDR2: SGHAT, FQNNGV. The CDR3 sequence is 16 residues long. In DNA, the CDR3 is TGTGCCAGCAGCTTGAGGAAACAAGCTGAAGGGTATGGCTACACCTTC. Its translation is CASSLRKQAEGYGYTF.

This clonotype was detected many times. The chain couples TRBV28 to TRBJ1-6; D not certain. CDR1 and CDR2 from the germline V gene are MDHEN and SYDVKM. Trimming removed 3 bases from V and 6 bases from J, with 24 bases in between. The CDR3 runs to 19 residues. The DNA of the CDR3 is TGTGCCAGCAGTTTCCTATCCCGTGGGGTCGAGGGCAGTAATTCACCCCTCCACTTT. Translation gives CASSFLSRGVEGSNSPLHF.

This clonotype was counted at least ten times. V is TRBV27 and J is TRBJ2-7; 8 bases are shared with TRBD2. The length of the CDR3 is 15 residues. Germline values: CDR1 MNHEY, CDR2 SMNVEV (reference sequence). Trimming took 5 bases from V and 3 from J; bases not matched to a gene: 9. The CDR3 DNA is TGTGCCAGCAGTCTGGCCCCGGGACTAGTCTACGAGCAGTACTTC. Translated: CASSLAPGLVYEQYF.

This clonotype was found many times. The genes are TRBV11-2 and TRBJ1-2; unclear D gene. Germline V gene lookup returns CDR1 SGHAT and CDR2 FQNNGV. The ends were cut back, 0 bases at V and 0 bases at J, with 8 bases in the middle. The CDR3 is 15 residues long. CDR3 loop: CASSLDVLANYGYTF. The CDR3 DNA follows: TGTGCCAGCAGCTTAGACGTTCTGGCTAACTATGGCTACACCTTC.

This clonotype was recorded a few times. The gene calls are TRBV3-1 and TRBJ2-5, with D maybe TRBD2 (6 bases). Germline assignment: CDR1 LGHDT and CDR2 YNNKEL (reference sequence). CDR3 length: 15 residues. The V end lost 2 bases, the J end lost 4 bases, and 14 bases lay between the germline ends. In nucleotides, the CDR3 is TGTGCCAGCAGCCAATGGGAGGTGGGACTAGAGACCCAGTACTTC. Translated, it gives CASSQWEVGLETQYF.

This clonotype was observed at least ten times. The chain combines TRBV9 with TRBJ2-1; 7 bases map to TRBD1. V gave up 8 bases and J gave up 2 bases; unmatched junction bases: 10. The germline V gene has CDR1 SGDLS and CDR2 YYNGEE. This CDR3 comprises 15 residues. Written as DNA, the CDR3 is TGTGCCAGTAATAAAGGGGGCGTCCCCTACAATGAGCAGTTCTTC. This encodes CASNKGGVPYNEQFF.

This clonotype was counted at least ten times. The chain couples TRBV19 to TRBJ2-5, with 9 bases fitting TRBD1. The CDR3 length is 14 residues. The junction had 7 bases not matched to a gene; V was cut back by 7 bases and J by 4 bases. Germline CDR1 LNHDA, CDR2 SQIVND (reference sequence). Here the CDR3 reads CASNDRGTRETQYF. In DNA form, the CDR3 reads TGTGCCAGTAACGACAGGGGGACTCGAGAGACCCAGTACTTC.

This clonotype has a count of ten or more. This chain links TRBV14 with TRBJ1-1; no clear D. V was cut by 4 bases and J by 5 bases, with 14 bases left in between. Germline V gene data show CDR1 as SGHDN and CDR2 as FVKESK. This CDR3 has 14 amino acids. The CDR3 DNA is TGTGCCAGCAGCCCCCCAAGGAGGCGGACTGAAGCTTTCTTT. It encodes CASSPPRRRTEAFF.

There are a few counts of this clonotype. This chain joins TRBV11-2 and TRBJ2-7; D is unclear. CDR3 length equals 12 residues. Germline CDR1 is SGHAT and CDR2 is FQNNGV. Trimming stripped 2 bases from V and 1 base from J, with 3 bases between. Written as DNA, the CDR3 is TGTGCCAGCAGCTTAACATCCTACGAGCAGTACTTC. The encoded protein is CASSLTSYEQYF.

Turning to this clonotype: A much larger clone differs from this one at a single base, so this may be a read error. The J gene is TRBJ1-1, the V gene TRBV24-1; D perhaps matches TRBD1 (5 bases). The germline gives CDR1 KGHDR, CDR2 SFDVKD. The CDR3 length is 12 residues. The chain's CDR3 is CVTSYGGTEAFF. For the CDR3, the DNA is TGTGTCACCAGCTACGGGGGGACTGAAGCTTTCTTT.

This clonotype showed up just once. Just one base apart from a much larger clone, this may be a read error. This sequence joins TRBV7-3 and TRBJ2-7, with 7 bases lining up with TRBD1. The CDR3 is 14 amino acids. Germline CDR1 and CDR2: SGHTA and FQGTGA. The ends lost 7 bases at V and 4 bases at J; junction bases unmatched: 10. CDR3 sequence (DNA): TGTGCCAGCATTCAACAGGGACAGAAATACGAGCAGTACTTC. Translating it yields CASIQQGQKYEQYF.

The chain combines TRBV19 with TRBJ2-6, with 9 bases identical to TRBD1. The CDR3 totals 17 residues. Germline values: CDR1 LNHDA, CDR2 SQIVND (reference sequence). After removal of 7 bases from V and 2 bases from J, the junction contained 9 bases not matched to a gene. The CDR3 loop reads CASTEGQGGTGANVLTF. The CDR3 coding sequence is TGTGCCAGTACGGAGGGACAGGGTGGAACTGGGGCCAACGTCCTGACTTTC.

This clonotype was counted at least ten times. The chain combines TRBV5-1 with TRBJ2-3, with 7 bases aligning to TRBD2. V shed 6 bases, J shed 1 base, and the junction held 2 bases outside the gene matches. CDR1 and CDR2 (germline): SGHRS, YFSETQ. The CDR3 sequence is 13 residues long. The CDR3 DNA reads as TGCGCCAGCACCCGGGGGGGCACAGATACGCAGTATTTT. Protein sequence: CASTRGGTDTQYF. Combining the CDR3 with reference TRBV5-1 and TRBJ2-3 gives the whole variable domain KAGVTQTPRYLIKTRGQQVTLSCSPISGHRSVSWYQQTPGQGLQFLFEYFSETQRNKGNFPGRFSGRQFSNSRSEMNVSTLELGDSALYLCASTRGGTDTQYFGPGTRLTVL.

This clonotype turned up a few times. The chain joins TRBV6-2 or TRBV6-3 to TRBJ2-5; TRBD2 agrees at 9 bases. Germline V CDR1 and CDR2: MNHEY, SVGEGT. The length of the CDR3 is 14 residues. J gave up 1 base and V 8 bases, and 5 bases lay outside the gene matches. The CDR3 DNA reads TGTGCCAGCCGGACTAGCGCGCTCCAAGAGACCCAGTACTTC. Translating it yields CASRTSALQETQYF.

About this clonotype: This clone may be a read error of a much larger clone one base away. V and J are TRBV27 and TRBJ2-5; D is unresolved. The CDR3 length is 13 residues. Trimming removed 8 bases at V and 3 bases at J, with 13 bases between. Germline lookup yields CDR1 MNHEY and CDR2 SMNVEV (reference sequence). The DNA for the CDR3 is TGTGCCAGCGGCCCGCGGCCAAAAGAGACCCAGTACTTC. It is translated as CASGPRPKETQYF.

On this clonotype: Since a much larger clone is just one base distant, this may be a read error. The chain carries TRBV27 and TRBJ1-6; 10 nucleotides agree with TRBD1. The CDR3 runs to 15 residues. The germline V gene has CDR1 MNHEY and CDR2 SMNVEV (reference sequence). The CDR3 is CASRTDRGNNSPLYF. The CDR3 DNA reads as TGTGCCAGCAGAACGGACAGGGGGAATAATTCACCCCTCTACTTT.